This is a list of T cell receptor beta chains from one sample in a study of blood T cell repertoires in COVID-19. Measured with immunoSEQ multiplex PCR; TCRdb has only the in-frame clones, and not every one. The data show under 250,000 clones, 70% to 90% seen once. Sequencing input: peripheral blood. These receptor sequences come from a woman in her 70s with active or convalescent COVID-19. The CDR3 runs from the conserved cysteine through the conserved F or W. Fields, in order: D gene, V gene, clone size, CDR3 length, J gene, CDR3 protein, CDR3 DNA. A D gene is named only where the DNA matches it firmly. Size is omitted from some rows. Given values are once, few, many or a class for expanded clones.

d_gene: TRBD1
v_gene: TRBV10-3
abundance: .
len: 15
j_gene: TRBJ1-6
CDR3aa: CAIRTTQGTHSPLHF
CDR3nt: TGTGCCATCAGAACGACACAGGGGACACATTCACCCCTCCACTTT

d_gene: TRBD1
v_gene: TRBV9
abundance: .
len: 15
j_gene: TRBJ1-1
CDR3aa: CASSETGSPGLEAFF
CDR3nt: TGTGCCAGCAGCGAGACAGGGTCCCCCGGTTTGGAAGCTTTCTTT

d_gene: .
v_gene: TRBV10-2
abundance: .
len: 13
j_gene: TRBJ1-1
CDR3aa: CASSEGGYTEAFF
CDR3nt: TGCGCCAGCAGTGAAGGGGGATACACTGAAGCTTTCTTT

d_gene: TRBD1
v_gene: TRBV2
abundance: few
len: 17
j_gene: TRBJ1-5
CDR3aa: CASNQRGGQEYNQPQHF
CDR3nt: TGTGCCAGCAATCAAAGGGGGGGACAGGAGTACAATCAGCCCCAGCATTTT

d_gene: .
v_gene: TRBV18
abundance: .
len: 14
j_gene: TRBJ2-5
CDR3aa: CASSILGGQETQYF
CDR3nt: TGTGCCAGCTCAATACTCGGGGGCCAAGAGACCCAGTACTTC

d_gene: TRBD2
v_gene: TRBV9
abundance: once
len: 14
j_gene: TRBJ2-1
CDR3aa: CASSVGGEGNEQFF
CDR3nt: TGTGCCAGCAGCGTAGGTGGGGAGGGGAATGAGCAGTTCTTC

d_gene: TRBD1
v_gene: TRBV27
abundance: .
len: 15
j_gene: TRBJ1-6
CDR3aa: CASSLGGQINSPLHF
CDR3nt: TGTGCCAGCAGTTTGGGGGGACAGATTAATTCACCCCTCCACTTT

d_gene: TRBD2
v_gene: TRBV19
abundance: .
len: 16
j_gene: TRBJ2-3
CDR3aa: CASSPGLAAATGTQYF
CDR3nt: TGTGCCAGTAGCCCCGGACTAGCGGCGGCGACGGGTACGCAGTATTTT

d_gene: TRBD1
v_gene: TRBV6-5
abundance: .
len: 14
j_gene: TRBJ1-1
CDR3aa: CASSSDRRGTEAFF
CDR3nt: TGTGCCAGCAGCTCGGACAGGAGAGGAACTGAAGCTTTCTTT

d_gene: TRBD1
v_gene: TRBV27
abundance: .
len: 17
j_gene: TRBJ1-3
CDR3aa: CASSLTAGGAFRNTIYF
CDR3nt: TGTGCCAGCAGTTTAACGGCAGGGGGCGCCTTTAGAAACACCATATATTTT

d_gene: .
v_gene: TRBV3-1/TRBV3-2
abundance: .
len: 17
j_gene: TRBJ1-5
CDR3aa: CASSQEFSFQGNQPQHF
CDR3nt: TGTGCCAGCAGCCAAGAATTTTCCTTCCAGGGCAATCAGCCCCAGCATTTT

d_gene: TRBD1
v_gene: TRBV19
abundance: .
len: 15
j_gene: TRBJ1-1
CDR3aa: CASKNQGAQNTEAFF
CDR3nt: TGTGCCAGTAAAAACCAGGGGGCCCAGAACACTGAAGCTTTCTTT

d_gene: TRBD1
v_gene: TRBV10-3
abundance: .
len: 16
j_gene: TRBJ1-6
CDR3aa: CAIRPRQGGNNSPLHF
CDR3nt: TGTGCCATCAGGCCCCGACAGGGGGGCAATAATTCACCCCTCCACTTT

d_gene: .
v_gene: TRBV2
abundance: few
len: 13
j_gene: TRBJ1-1
CDR3aa: CASGRRENTEAFF
CDR3nt: TGTGCCAGCGGTCGGCGGGAGAACACTGAAGCTTTCTTT

d_gene: TRBD1
v_gene: TRBV5-1
abundance: .
len: 13
j_gene: TRBJ1-2
CDR3aa: CASSGTANYGYTF
CDR3nt: TGCGCCAGCAGCGGGACAGCGAACTATGGCTACACCTTC

d_gene: .
v_gene: TRBV10-3
abundance: .
len: 14
j_gene: TRBJ1-5
CDR3aa: CAISEVDSRRPQHF
CDR3nt: TGTGCCATCAGTGAGGTGGATTCACGGAGGCCCCAGCATTTT

d_gene: TRBD1
v_gene: TRBV2
abundance: .
len: 14
j_gene: TRBJ2-2
CDR3aa: CASAGTAYTGELFF
CDR3nt: TGTGCCAGCGCCGGGACAGCTTACACCGGGGAGCTGTTTTTT

d_gene: .
v_gene: TRBV10-3
abundance: .
len: 17
j_gene: TRBJ1-1
CDR3aa: CAISEAIQLGQNTEAFF
CDR3nt: TGTGCCATCAGTGAAGCCATCCAGTTGGGACAGAACACTGAAGCTTTCTTT

d_gene: .
v_gene: TRBV29-1
abundance: .
len: 11
j_gene: TRBJ2-5
CDR3aa: CSVYHQETQYF
CDR3nt: TGCAGCGTCTACCACCAAGAGACCCAGTACTTC

d_gene: .
v_gene: TRBV6-5
abundance: .
len: 12
j_gene: TRBJ1-2
CDR3aa: CASSYPEGVITF
CDR3nt: TGTGCCAGCAGTTACCCCGAGGGGGTAATAACCTTC

d_gene: .
v_gene: TRBV5-4
abundance: few
len: 15
j_gene: TRBJ2-5
CDR3aa: CASSWKQGGQETQYF
CDR3nt: TGTGCCAGCAGCTGGAAGCAGGGGGGCCAAGAGACCCAGTACTTC

d_gene: TRBD1
v_gene: TRBV5-1
abundance: .
len: 15
j_gene: TRBJ1-1
CDR3aa: CASSSLRGFGTEAFF
CDR3nt: TGCGCCAGCAGCTCCCTCAGGGGGTTTGGCACTGAAGCTTTCTTT

d_gene: .
v_gene: TRBV14
abundance: .
len: 14
j_gene: TRBJ1-3
CDR3aa: CASSLLSGGNTIYF
CDR3nt: TGTGCCAGCAGCCTCCTCAGCGGCGGAAACACCATATATTTT

d_gene: .
v_gene: TRBV11-2
abundance: .
len: 13
j_gene: TRBJ2-5
CDR3aa: CASSFTGKETQYF
CDR3nt: TGTGCCAGCAGCTTCACAGGGAAGGAGACCCAGTACTTC

d_gene: .
v_gene: TRBV7-3
abundance: .
len: 14
j_gene: TRBJ1-1
CDR3aa: CASSLGRGNTEAFF
CDR3nt: TGTGCCAGCAGCTTAGGCAGGGGAAACACTGAAGCTTTCTTT

d_gene: TRBD1
v_gene: TRBV29-1
abundance: .
len: 13
j_gene: TRBJ1-2
CDR3aa: CSALTPIDRVDTF
CDR3nt: TGCAGCGCATTGACCCCTATCGACAGGGTTGACACCTTC

d_gene: TRBD1
v_gene: TRBV28
abundance: .
len: 13
j_gene: TRBJ1-1
CDR3aa: CASLRTGNTEAFF
CDR3nt: TGTGCCAGCTTGAGGACAGGGAACACTGAAGCTTTCTTT

d_gene: .
v_gene: TRBV6-5
abundance: .
len: 13
j_gene: TRBJ2-7
CDR3aa: CASSRGHLDEQYF
CDR3nt: TGTGCCAGCAGCCGGGGACATTTAGACGAGCAGTACTTC

d_gene: .
v_gene: TRBV7-9
abundance: .
len: 15
j_gene: TRBJ2-7
CDR3aa: CASSLSPQGFGEQYF
CDR3nt: TGTGCCAGCAGCTTAAGCCCACAGGGCTTCGGCGAGCAGTACTTC

d_gene: .
v_gene: TRBV25-1
abundance: .
len: 14
j_gene: TRBJ2-7
CDR3aa: CASSESASTHEQYF
CDR3nt: TGTGCCAGCAGTGAATCAGCTAGTACCCACGAGCAGTACTTC

d_gene: .
v_gene: TRBV25-1
abundance: .
len: 16
j_gene: TRBJ1-2
CDR3aa: CASSAYPGTPLQGYTF
CDR3nt: TGTGCCAGCAGTGCCTACCCCGGGACACCCTTGCAAGGCTACACCTTC

d_gene: TRBD1
v_gene: TRBV7-2
abundance: .
len: 15
j_gene: TRBJ1-1
CDR3aa: CASSLGDRLNTEAFF
CDR3nt: TGTGCCAGCAGCTTAGGGGACAGGTTGAACACTGAAGCTTTCTTT

d_gene: .
v_gene: TRBV7-9
abundance: .
len: 15
j_gene: TRBJ2-2
CDR3aa: CASSQGLANTGELFF
CDR3nt: TGTGCCAGCAGCCAAGGGCTAGCCAACACCGGGGAGCTGTTTTTT

d_gene: .
v_gene: TRBV7-9
abundance: .
len: 13
j_gene: TRBJ1-1
CDR3aa: CASSLTENTEAFF
CDR3nt: TGTGCCAGCAGCCTAACAGAGAACACTGAAGCTTTCTTT

d_gene: .
v_gene: TRBV19
abundance: .
len: 14
j_gene: TRBJ2-1
CDR3aa: CASSFRAVYNEQFF
CDR3nt: TGTGCCAGTAGTTTCAGGGCAGTCTACAATGAGCAGTTCTTC

d_gene: .
v_gene: TRBV9
abundance: once
len: 14
j_gene: TRBJ2-5
CDR3aa: CASSLGGLGETQYF
CDR3nt: TGTGCCAGCAGCCTCGGGGGGCTTGGCGAGACCCAGTACTTC

d_gene: .
v_gene: TRBV12-2
abundance: once
len: 18
j_gene: TRBJ1-1
CDR3aa: CASRFRSSDRGANTEAFF
CDR3nt: TGTGCAAGTCGCTTTAGATCCTCCGACAGGGGGGCGAACACTGAAGCTTTCTTT

d_gene: TRBD1
v_gene: TRBV10-3
abundance: .
len: 15
j_gene: TRBJ2-7
CDR3aa: CAIKPRQGSSYEQYF
CDR3nt: TGTGCCATCAAACCACGACAGGGTAGCTCCTACGAGCAGTACTTC

d_gene: TRBD1
v_gene: TRBV7-2
abundance: .
len: 15
j_gene: TRBJ1-4
CDR3aa: CASSPAGTGLEKLFF
CDR3nt: TGTGCCAGCAGTCCCGCCGGGACAGGGCTTGAAAAACTGTTTTTT

d_gene: .
v_gene: TRBV12-3/TRBV12-4
abundance: .
len: 13
j_gene: TRBJ1-6
CDR3aa: CASSFPGNSPLHF
CDR3nt: TGTGCCAGCAGTTTTCCGGGGAATTCACCCCTCCACTTT

d_gene: .
v_gene: TRBV3-1/TRBV3-2
abundance: once
len: 16
j_gene: TRBJ1-4
CDR3aa: CASSQIRTVTNEKLFF
CDR3nt: TGTGCCAGCAGCCAAATTAGGACTGTTACTAATGAAAAACTGTTTTTT

d_gene: .
v_gene: TRBV2
abundance: .
len: 11
j_gene: TRBJ1-1
CDR3aa: CASTKGTEAFF
CDR3nt: TGTGCCAGCACTAAGGGGACTGAAGCTTTCTTT

d_gene: .
v_gene: TRBV24-1
abundance: .
len: 12
j_gene: TRBJ2-1
CDR3aa: CATGRDWGEQFF
CDR3nt: TGTGCCACCGGTCGGGACTGGGGTGAGCAGTTCTTC

d_gene: .
v_gene: TRBV7-6
abundance: .
len: 14
j_gene: TRBJ2-7
CDR3aa: CASSHREGTYEQYF
CDR3nt: TGTGCCAGCAGCCACAGGGAAGGGACCTACGAGCAGTACTTC

d_gene: .
v_gene: TRBV12-3/TRBV12-4
abundance: .
len: 11
j_gene: TRBJ2-2
CDR3aa: CASSRLGGLFF
CDR3nt: TGTGCCAGCAGCCGACTAGGCGGGCTGTTTTTT

d_gene: TRBD1
v_gene: TRBV19
abundance: .
len: 15
j_gene: TRBJ1-1
CDR3aa: CASSLGQGGWSEAFF
CDR3nt: TGTGCCAGTAGTTTGGGACAGGGGGGTTGGTCTGAAGCTTTCTTT

d_gene: .
v_gene: TRBV19
abundance: .
len: 14
j_gene: TRBJ1-3
CDR3aa: CASRRMVAGNTIYF
CDR3nt: TGTGCCAGTAGGCGGATGGTTGCAGGAAACACCATATATTTT

d_gene: .
v_gene: TRBV6-5
abundance: once
len: 15
j_gene: TRBJ1-5
CDR3aa: CASIGLGAGYQPQHF
CDR3nt: TGTGCCAGCATAGGACTTGGTGCGGGTTATCAACCCCAGCATTTT

d_gene: .
v_gene: TRBV5-6
abundance: .
len: 16
j_gene: TRBJ1-3
CDR3aa: CASSLAGSSSGNTIYF
CDR3nt: TGTGCCAGCAGCTTGGCCGGGTCGAGCTCTGGAAACACCATATATTTT

d_gene: .
v_gene: TRBV4-2
abundance: .
len: 20
j_gene: TRBJ1-5
CDR3aa: CASSQAIGGGEELSNQPQHF
CDR3nt: TGTGCCAGCAGCCAGGCTATCGGGGGGGGCGAAGAACTTAGCAATCAGCCCCAGCATTTT